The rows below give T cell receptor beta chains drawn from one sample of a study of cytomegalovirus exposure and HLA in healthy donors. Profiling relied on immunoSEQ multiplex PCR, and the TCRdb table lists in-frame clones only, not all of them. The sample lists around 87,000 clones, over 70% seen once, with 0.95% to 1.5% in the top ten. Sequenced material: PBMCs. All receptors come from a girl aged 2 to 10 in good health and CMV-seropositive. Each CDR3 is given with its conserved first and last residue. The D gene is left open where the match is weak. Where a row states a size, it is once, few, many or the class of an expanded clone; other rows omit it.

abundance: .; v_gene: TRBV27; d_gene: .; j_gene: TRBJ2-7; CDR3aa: CASSLKTSKLYEQYF; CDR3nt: TGTGCCAGCAGTTTAAAAACTAGTAAGCTTTACGAGCAGTACTTC
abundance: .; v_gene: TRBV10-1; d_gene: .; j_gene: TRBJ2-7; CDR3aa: CASSESRVEGEQYF; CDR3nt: TGCGCCAGCAGTGAGTCCAGGGTCGAAGGCGAGCAGTACTTC
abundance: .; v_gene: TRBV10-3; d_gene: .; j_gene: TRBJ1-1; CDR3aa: CAIRETGEAFF; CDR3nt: TGTGCCATCAGGGAAACAGGGGAAGCTTTCTTT
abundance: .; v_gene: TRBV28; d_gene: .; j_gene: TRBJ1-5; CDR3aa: CASSFPPGFYSNQPQHF; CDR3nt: TGTGCCAGCAGTTTTCCCCCGGGATTCTATAGCAATCAGCCCCAGCATTTT
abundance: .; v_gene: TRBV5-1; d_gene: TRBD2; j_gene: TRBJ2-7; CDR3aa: CASSFGLAGENLSYEQYF; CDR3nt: TGCGCCAGCAGCTTTGGACTAGCGGGGGAAAACCTCTCCTACGAGCAGTACTTC
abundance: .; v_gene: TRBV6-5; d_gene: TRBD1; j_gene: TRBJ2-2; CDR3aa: CASSTGTVNTGELFF; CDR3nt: TGTGCCAGCAGTACCGGGACAGTAAACACCGGGGAGCTGTTTTTT
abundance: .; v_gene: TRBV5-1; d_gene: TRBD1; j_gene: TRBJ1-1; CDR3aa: CASSTNAGQNMNTEAFF; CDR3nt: TGCGCCAGCAGCACCAACGCGGGACAGAATATGAACACTGAAGCTTTCTTT
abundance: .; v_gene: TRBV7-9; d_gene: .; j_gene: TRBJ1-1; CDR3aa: CASSSEVDEAFF; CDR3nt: TGTGCCAGCAGCTCAGAGGTAGATGAAGCTTTCTTT
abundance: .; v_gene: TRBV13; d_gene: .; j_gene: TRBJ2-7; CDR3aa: CASSPIHEQYF; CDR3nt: TGTGCCAGCAGCCCAATCCACGAGCAGTACTTC
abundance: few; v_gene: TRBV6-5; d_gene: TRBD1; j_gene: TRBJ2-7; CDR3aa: CASSQGRGLREQYF; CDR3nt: TGTGCCAGCAGTCAGGGCAGGGGGCTGAGGGAGCAGTACTTC
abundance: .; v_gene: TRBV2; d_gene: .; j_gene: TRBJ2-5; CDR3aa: CASSEETVVQETQYF; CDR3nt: TGTGCCAGCAGTGAGGAGACAGTAGTACAAGAGACCCAGTACTTC
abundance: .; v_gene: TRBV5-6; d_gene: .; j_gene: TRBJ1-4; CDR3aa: CASSLGAEELFF; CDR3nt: TGTGCCAGCAGCTTGGGGGCTGAAGAACTGTTTTTT
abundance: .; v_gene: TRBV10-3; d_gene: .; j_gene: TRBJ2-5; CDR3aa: CAIRTDGKGYETQYF; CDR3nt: TGTGCCATCAGGACGGACGGGAAGGGTTACGAGACCCAGTACTTC
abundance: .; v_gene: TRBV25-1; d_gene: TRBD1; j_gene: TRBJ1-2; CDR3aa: CASSVGQASNYGYTF; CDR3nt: TGTGCCAGCAGTGTGGGACAGGCTTCTAACTATGGCTACACCTTC
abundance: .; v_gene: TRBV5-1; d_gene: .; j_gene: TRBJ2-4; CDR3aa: CASSPEEGPRKNIQYF; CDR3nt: TGCGCCAGCAGCCCGGAGGAGGGGCCTCGCAAAAACATTCAGTACTTC
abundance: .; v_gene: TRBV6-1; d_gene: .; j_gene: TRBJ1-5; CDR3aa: CASSFDTTQHF; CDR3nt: TGTGCCAGCAGTTTTGACACGACCCAGCATTTT
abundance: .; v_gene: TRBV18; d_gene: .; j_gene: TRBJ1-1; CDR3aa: CASSPGMNTEAFF; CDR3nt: TGTGCCAGCTCCCCCGGGATGAACACTGAAGCTTTCTTT
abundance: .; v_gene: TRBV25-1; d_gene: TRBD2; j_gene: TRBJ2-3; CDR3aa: CASSWLAGTDTQYF; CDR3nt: TGTGCCAGCAGTTGGCTAGCGGGTACAGATACGCAGTATTTT
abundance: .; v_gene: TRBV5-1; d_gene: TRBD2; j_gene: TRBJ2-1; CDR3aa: CASGDSGPYNEQFF; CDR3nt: TGCGCCAGCGGGGATAGCGGGCCCTACAATGAGCAGTTCTTC
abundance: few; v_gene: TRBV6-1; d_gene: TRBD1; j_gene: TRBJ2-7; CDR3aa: CASSSDRGYEQYF; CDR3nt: TGTGCCAGTTCCTCGGACAGGGGATACGAGCAGTACTTC
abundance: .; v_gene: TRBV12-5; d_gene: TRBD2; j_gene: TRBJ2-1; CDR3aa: CASGSLRPGLAVNEQFF; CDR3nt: TGTGCTAGTGGTTCACTGCGGCCGGGACTAGCGGTTAATGAGCAGTTCTTC
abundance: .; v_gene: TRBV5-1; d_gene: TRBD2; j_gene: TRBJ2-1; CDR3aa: CASSQTSGRAGYEQFF; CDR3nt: TGCGCCAGCAGCCAAACTAGCGGGAGGGCCGGTTATGAGCAGTTCTTC
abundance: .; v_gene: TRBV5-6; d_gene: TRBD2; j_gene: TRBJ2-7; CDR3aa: CASSFLAAEQYF; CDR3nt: TGTGCCAGCAGCTTCCTAGCGGCCGAGCAGTACTTC
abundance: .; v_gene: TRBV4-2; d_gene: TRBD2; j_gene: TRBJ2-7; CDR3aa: CASSQDGDYSYEQYF; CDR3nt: TGTGCCAGCAGCCAAGATGGGGACTACTCCTACGAGCAGTACTTC
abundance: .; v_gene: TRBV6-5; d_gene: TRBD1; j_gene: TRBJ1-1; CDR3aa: CASRTTGEAFF; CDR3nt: TGTGCCAGCAGAACGACAGGGGAAGCTTTCTTT
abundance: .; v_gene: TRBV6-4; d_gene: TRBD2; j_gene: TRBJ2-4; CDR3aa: CASSDSRSGGYRTSGTLAKNIQYF; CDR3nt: TGTGCCAGCAGTGACTCGAGATCCGGTGGGTACCGGACTAGCGGGACTCTAGCCAAAAACATTCAGTACTTC
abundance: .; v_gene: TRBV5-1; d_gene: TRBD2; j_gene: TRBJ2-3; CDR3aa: CASTPRGGLTDTQYF; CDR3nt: TGCGCCAGCACCCCGCGGGGGGGCCTTACAGATACGCAGTATTTT